The clone carrying this T cell receptor beta chain was counted only a few times. What it recognizes is unknown. Amplification of TCR beta CDR3 regions was performed using RNA transcripts as template. Initially, a first-round RT-PCR of the TCR CDR3 employed the HTBI primer set. Using its own MiXCR run on the multiplex PCR reads, TCRdb lists one record per CDR3 protein. The sample lists hundreds of thousands of distinct CDR3 sequences, around 15% occurring once. Disease duration under 2 months; hyperthyroidism patients were aged 18 to 65. Germline values: CDR1 LGHNA, CDR2 YSLEER. The CDR3 is 15 residues long. The V segment lost 0 bases and the J segment 0 bases; nucleotides outside the gene matches: 2. The data are from a study of T cells in Graves' hyperthyroidism and ophthalmopathy. Broader study findings: Blood held most thyroid clonotypes expanded above 0.001 frequency.

The V and J genes are TRBV4-3 and TRBJ2-7, with 7 bases that match TRBD1. The sequencing sample was made of blood. The source is a woman under 30 with Graves' hyperthyroidism. The CDR3 region is CASSQDWDSSYEQYF. In DNA form, the CDR3 reads TGCGCCAGCAGCCAAGATTGGGACAGCTCCTACGAGCAGTACTTC.